This note documents a single T cell receptor beta chain sequence. What it recognizes is unknown. This entry is derived from a study of CD8 T cells in ankylosing spondylitis. Study results and caveats: Ankylosing spondylitis blood appeared to carry a characteristic TCR beta motif of roughly eight highly homologous variants. Disease-associated clones were reportedly significantly overrepresented in matched ankylosing spondylitis synovial fluid. CD8+ disease-linked clones were present at relatively low frequencies in blood. Some of these motif variants have turned up before, in reports on reactive arthritis synovial fluid and blood.

V lost 2 bases and J lost 7, with 8 bases in between. The length of the CDR3 is 12 residues. The germline gives CDR1 SGHDN, CDR2 FVKESK. Scientists made TCR beta libraries using quantitative 5'-RACE with molecular barcodes. MiXCR was run by TCRdb on the 5' RACE reads, yielding one entry per CDR3 protein. The sample has more than 600,000 distinct CDR3 sequences, 19% seen once; the top ten hold around 20%. This clonotype was sampled from a male donor with ankylosing spondylitis. The V gene is TRBV14, the J gene TRBJ1-1; D gene unclear. Sequenced sample: blood, either unsorted or a sorted T cell fraction (not recorded which). The CDR3 here is CASSQSQLEAFF. In nucleotides, the CDR3 is TGTGCCAGCAGCCAATCTCAGCTTGAAGCTTTCTTT.